What follows is one T cell receptor (beta chain) and its context. The sample is drawn from a study of blood T cell repertoires in COVID-19. Study details: COVID-19 samples, acute and convalescent, were from the United States, Italy and Spain.

TCRdb's copy holds only in-frame clones and misses some; the assay was immunoSEQ multiplex PCR. The data hold some 23,000 clones, with around nine tenths observed a single time. V trimming: 3 bases; J trimming: 10 bases; junction bases outside the gene matches: 24. The CDR3 sequence is 19 residues long. Germline V gene data show CDR1 as SGHTA and CDR2 as FQGTGA. The chain carries TRBV7-3 and TRBJ2-1, with 7 bases that match TRBD2. This receptor was obtained from a human donor with active COVID-19. The donor label of this sample is uncertain. The material sequenced was peripheral blood. CDR3 amino acids: CASSLGRGHWRERDVEQFF. Written as DNA, the CDR3 is TGTGCCAGCAGCTTGGGGAGGGGCCACTGGCGGGAGCGGGACGTAGAGCAGTTCTTC.